This entry lists 26 T cell receptor beta chains sequenced from one sample in a study of regulatory T cells in long-lasting Graves disease. Time point denoted: persistent/refractory GD, antithyroid drugs over 5 years with positive TRAb. After RNA was extracted from PBMCs, the TCR library was made from it. Both iRepertoire HTBI primers and Arm-PCR of CDR3 regions were used to build the TCR beta libraries. TCRdb re-called the multiplex PCR reads with MiXCR, one entry per CDR3 protein. The table lists about 470,000 distinct CDR3 sequences, roughly 21% of them singletons. Source: peripheral blood mononuclear cells (PBMCs), taken when the disease was refractory, from a patient treated with antithyroid drugs. The receptors derive from a female donor with Graves disease.

The chain has TRBV28 and TRBJ1-4; 10 bases are a match to TRBD1. The germline V gene encodes CDR1 MDHEN and CDR2 SYDVKM. The CDR3 covers 15 residues. V lost 0 bases, J lost 10 bases, and 5 bases stayed unmatched. As DNA, the CDR3 is TGTGCCAGCAGTTTATGGACAGGGGGCGCGGGAAAACTGTTTTTT. Translation gives CASSLWTGGAGKLFF.

This clonotype was recorded many times. V gene TRBV20-1 combines with J gene TRBJ2-5, with 10 positions matching TRBD1. CDR1 DFQATT and CDR2 SNEGSKA come from the germline V gene (reference sequence). This CDR3 is 13 amino acids long. The V segment lost 4 bases and the J segment 3 bases; nucleotides outside the gene matches: 2. CDR3 DNA sequence: TGCAGTGCTACCGGGACAGGGGAAGAGACCCAGTACTTC. Amino acids: CSATGTGEETQYF.

The CDR3 protein is CASSMGTGGYEQYF. The DNA of the CDR3 is TGTGCCAGTAGTATGGGCACAGGGGGCTACGAGCAGTACTTC. The rearrangement links TRBV19 to TRBJ2-7; 8 bases are shared with TRBD1. This CDR3 contains 14 residues. Looked up from germline, CDR1 is LNHDA and CDR2 is SQIVND (reference sequence). J lost 3 bases, V lost 3 bases, and 4 bases had no gene match. Filled out from reference TRBV19 and TRBJ2-7, the complete variable domain reads DGGITQSPKYLFRKEGQNVTLSCEQNLNHDAMYWYRQDPGQGLRLIYYSQIVNDFQKGDIAEGYSVSREKKESFPLTVTSAQKNPTAFYLCASSMGTGGYEQYFGPGTRLTVT.

V gene TRBV27 combines with J gene TRBJ2-2, with a tentative D call TRBD2 (6 bases). Per germline, CDR1 MNHEY and CDR2 SMNVEV (reference sequence). Trimming took off 7 bases at V and 2 bases at J, with 11 bases between the two ends. The CDR3 is 14 residues long. CDR3 sequence (DNA): TGTGCCAGCATTAGCGGAGCAAACACCGGGGAGCTGTTTTTT. Translation: CASISGANTGELFF.

The chain links TRBV28 to TRBJ1-3; tentatively, D is TRBD1 (5 bases). The CDR3 has 13 residues. V lost 4 bases and J lost 8, with 12 bases in between. Germline loops: CDR1 MDHEN, CDR2 SYDVKM. The CDR3: CASSSGRGYTIYF. The CDR3 DNA reads as TGTGCCAGCAGTTCGGGGAGGGGATACACCATATATTTT.

This clonotype was counted only a few times. The CDR3 DNA sequence: TGTGCCAGCAGTACCCACCGATCCGGACAGGGGCCCGCCGGGGAGCTGTTTTTT. Amino acid sequence: CASSTHRSGQGPAGELFF. V is TRBV28 and J is TRBJ2-2; 9 nucleotides align to TRBD1. The V segment lost 5 bases and the J segment 6 bases; nucleotides outside the gene matches: 16. The CDR3 runs 18 residues. Per the germline V gene, CDR1 is MDHEN and CDR2 is SYDVKM.

The chain is built from TRBV5-6 and TRBJ2-2; D is uncertain. The CDR3 covers 15 residues. Trimming took off 2 bases at V and 2 bases at J, with 10 bases between the two ends. CDR1 and CDR2 (germline): SGHDT, YYEEEE. The DNA of the CDR3 is TGTGCCAGCAGCTTAAGTTACAGAAACACCGGGGAGCTGTTTTTT. This sequence encodes CASSLSYRNTGELFF.

Remarks on this clonotype: At one end the junction does not follow the germline gene, possibly because of a read error. V is TRBV28 and J is TRBJ2-1; a possible D gene is TRBD2 (5 bases). This CDR3 has 14 residues. In germline, CDR1 is MDHEN, CDR2 SYDVKM. DNA of the CDR3: TGTGCCGGCAGTTTGGGGATGGGAGTCTATGAGCAGTTCTTC. It codes for CAGSLGMGVYEQFF. Variable domain in full (rest from reference TRBV28 and TRBJ2-1): DVKVTQSSRYLVKRTGEKVFLECVQDMDHENMFWYRQDPGLGLRLIYFSYDVKMKEKGDIPEGYSVSREKKERFSLILESASTNQTSMYLCAGSLGMGVYEQFFGPGTRLTVL.

The J gene is TRBJ1-4, the V gene TRBV4-1, with unresolved D. Germline lookup yields CDR1 MGHRA and CDR2 YSYEKL. The CDR3 is 17 amino acids. Between the trimmed V and J ends, which lost 4 bases and 0 bases, there was a span of 15 bases. The CDR3 sequence: CASSLQEVTATNEKLFF. For the CDR3, the DNA is TGCGCCAGCAGCCTTCAAGAGGTTACGGCAACTAATGAAAAACTGTTTTTT.

This clonotype was seen ten or more times. The gene calls are TRBV7-9 and TRBJ1-2; the D is unclear. CDR3 size: 15 residues. Looked up from germline, CDR1 is SEHNR and CDR2 is FQNEAQ (reference sequence). V was trimmed by 5 bases and J by 5 bases, leaving 18 bases between them. CDR3 region: CASSPSQERWYGYTF. CDR3 sequence (DNA): TGTGCCAGCAGCCCATCTCAGGAGAGGTGGTATGGCTACACCTTC.

V usage is TRBV6-1 and J usage is TRBJ2-7; a weak D match, TRBD2 (7 bases). CDR1 and CDR2 from the germline V gene are MNHNS and SASEGT. Trimming left V 6 bases short and J 2 bases short, with 23 bases between. The CDR3 has 17 amino acids. CDR3 sequence reads: CASSGMVGGLNAYEQYF. CDR3 in DNA: TGTGCCAGCAGCGGAATGGTCGGGGGGCTCAACGCCTACGAGCAGTACTTC.

This chain uses TRBV5-4 with TRBJ1-1; D gene uncertain. The germline gives CDR1 SGHNT, CDR2 YYREEE (reference sequence). V lost 4 bases and J lost 3, with 16 bases in between. The length of the CDR3 is 15 residues. CDR3 sequence reads: CASSRESVMDTEAFF. The CDR3 DNA is TGTGCCAGCAGCCGCGAATCGGTCATGGACACTGAAGCTTTCTTT.

This clonotype was observed at least ten times. The chain recombines TRBV5-1 with TRBJ1-4; 7 bases line up with TRBD1. The CDR3 runs 17 residues. Germline CDR1 is SGHRS and CDR2 is YFSETQ. V shed 0 bases, J shed 0 bases, and the junction held 5 bases outside the gene matches. CDR3 loop: CASSLGDSEATNEKLFF. DNA of the CDR3: TGCGCCAGCAGCTTGGGGGACAGCGAAGCAACTAATGAAAAACTGTTTTTT.

V is TRBV27 and J is TRBJ2-5; 7 bases map to TRBD1. Germline CDR1 MNHEY, CDR2 SMNVEV (reference sequence). J gave up 5 bases and V 8 bases, and 5 bases lay outside the gene matches. The CDR3 has 12 residues. CDR3 in DNA: TGTGCCAGCGCCTTACAGGGGGAGACCCAGTACTTC. Its protein is CASALQGETQYF.

At least ten counts were recorded for this clonotype. This chain joins TRBV5-1 and TRBJ2-7; weak D call: TRBD1 (6 bases). In germline, CDR1 is SGHRS, CDR2 YFSETQ. Trimming removed 4 bases at V and 2 bases at J, with 16 bases between. The CDR3 consists of 15 residues. The CDR3 DNA sequence: TGCGCCAGCAGCGCCCCCGGACAGATGCCCTACGAGCAGTACTTC. Translation: CASSAPGQMPYEQYF.

There are a few counts of this clonotype. This chain links TRBV30 with TRBJ1-4; D is possibly TRBD1 (6 bases). With 4 bases removed from V and 7 bases from J, the gap between germline ends came to 37 bases. This CDR3 contains 21 residues. Germline V gene data show CDR1 as GTSNPN and CDR2 as SVGIG (reference sequence). The CDR3 region is CAWKGGMFLGRDAGAREKLFF. The CDR3 region has the DNA TGTGCCTGGAAAGGGGGGATGTTCTTGGGGAGAGACGCCGGGGCGCGTGAAAAACTGTTTTTT.

The CDR3 sequence is CASSRPLGAGGTNTGELFF. Written as DNA, the CDR3 is TGTGCCAGCAGCCGACCCCTAGGAGCGGGAGGCACGAACACCGGGGAGCTGTTTTTT. The chain links TRBV7-2 to TRBJ2-2; 9 bases are shared with TRBD2. Germline V CDR1 and CDR2: SGHTA, FQGNSA. The ends lost 5 bases at V and 0 bases at J; junction bases unmatched: 13. This CDR3 has 19 residues.

This clonotype has ten or more counts. The rearrangement joins TRBV28 to TRBJ2-4, with a tentative D call TRBD2 (6 bases). The length of the CDR3 is 12 residues. In germline, CDR1 is MDHEN, CDR2 SYDVKM. Trimming took 1 base from V and 16 from J, leaving 14 bases between them. As DNA, the CDR3 is TGTGCCAGCAGTTTATCTGGGCCGGGAGCTTACTTC. Its protein product is CASSLSGPGAYF.

The sample holds many counts of this clonotype. The CDR3 nucleotides are TGTGCCAGCGAGTTGGCGGAGGGCCAGTACTTC. Its protein product is CASELAEGQYF. The rearrangement uses TRBV11-2 and TRBJ2-5; TRBD2 is a possible D gene (6 bases). CDR1 and CDR2 from the germline V gene are SGHAT and FQNNGV. The V end was cut by 8 bases, the J end by 10 bases, with 14 bases between. This CDR3 comprises 11 residues.

There are many counts of this clonotype. This sequence joins TRBV28 and TRBJ1-2; TRBD1 matches at 9 bases. There are 14 residues in the CDR3. Germline loops: CDR1 MDHEN, CDR2 SYDVKM. V was pared by 6 bases and J by 7 bases, with 9 bases of the junction left unmatched. CDR3 residues: CASSQDRGISGYTF. In nucleotides, the CDR3 is TGTGCCAGCAGCCAAGACAGGGGGATCAGTGGCTACACCTTC.

This clonotype was seen only a few times. One end of the junction is discordant with germline, which a read error may explain. The rearrangement links TRBV7-2 to TRBJ2-2; 7 positions match TRBD1. The length of the CDR3 is 17 residues. Germline-derived CDR1 and CDR2 are SGHTA and FQGNSA. The CDR3, as DNA: TGTGCCAGCAGCTTAAATAGGGAACAGGGGAACACCGGGGAGCTGTTTTTC. As protein: CASSLNREQGNTGELFF.

This clonotype was counted at least ten times. V usage is TRBV28 and J usage is TRBJ2-7; D is perhaps TRBD1 (7 bases). This CDR3 region has 14 residues. Trimming left V 2 bases short and J 7 bases short, with 15 bases between. CDR1 MDHEN and CDR2 SYDVKM come from the germline V gene. The CDR3 protein is CASSLQGVAEEQYF. As DNA, the CDR3 is TGTGCCAGCAGTTTACAGGGGGTAGCGGAGGAGCAGTACTTC.

This clonotype was recorded a few times. The chain has TRBV6-5 and TRBJ2-2, with D tentatively TRBD1 (5 bases). Deletions cut 2 bases from V and 11 bases from J, with 9 bases between. The CDR3 sequence is 12 residues long. Per germline, CDR1 MNHEY and CDR2 SVGAGI. The chain's CDR3 is CASSYRGRELFF. CDR3 coding DNA: TGTGCCAGCAGTTACAGGGGCCGAGAGCTGTTTTTT.

Ten or more counts support this clonotype. V usage is TRBV12-3 or TRBV12-4 and J usage is TRBJ1-6; D not resolved. The V end was cut by 3 bases, the J end by 7 bases, with 10 bases between. This CDR3 is 14 amino acids long. The CDR3 bases are TGTGCCAGCAGTTTCGTGACTCAAAATTCACCCCTCCACTTT. It translates to CASSFVTQNSPLHF.

This clonotype was found many times. This chain links TRBV20-1 with TRBJ2-6; D gene ambiguous. CDR1 and CDR2 (germline): DFQATT, SNEGSKA (reference sequence). V gave up 6 bases and J gave up 1 base, with 13 bases separating them. This CDR3 contains 15 residues. The CDR3 sequence: CSATQKESGANVLTF. CDR3 bases: TGCAGTGCCACCCAGAAGGAATCTGGGGCCAACGTCCTGACTTTC.

This clonotype was counted at least ten times. The CDR3 region has the DNA TGTGCCAGCAGTTTAGGTATGAGGGACAGGGGGCTGGATCAGCCCCAGCATTTT. Residues: CASSLGMRDRGLDQPQHF. The rearrangement joins TRBV28 to TRBJ1-5; 12 bases are a match to TRBD1. Germline assignment: CDR1 MDHEN and CDR2 SYDVKM. There are 18 residues in the CDR3. V shed 2 bases and J 5 bases; nucleotides not matched to a gene: 10.